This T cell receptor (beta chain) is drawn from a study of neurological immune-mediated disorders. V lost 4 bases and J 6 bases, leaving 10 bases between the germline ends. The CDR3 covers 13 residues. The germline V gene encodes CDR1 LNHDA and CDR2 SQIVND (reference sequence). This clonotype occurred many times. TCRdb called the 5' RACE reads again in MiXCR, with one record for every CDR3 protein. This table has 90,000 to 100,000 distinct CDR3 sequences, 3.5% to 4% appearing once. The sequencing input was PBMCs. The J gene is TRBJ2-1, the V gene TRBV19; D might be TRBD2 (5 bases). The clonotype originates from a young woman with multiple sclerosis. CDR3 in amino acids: CASSSGYRNEQFF. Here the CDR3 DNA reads TGTGCCAGTAGTAGCGGGTACCGCAATGAGCAGTTCTTC.